The source of this T cell receptor (beta chain) is a study of T cell responses to AZD1222 COVID-19 vaccine. Regarding the study as a whole: Spike-specific TCR depth and breadth grew after two AZD1222 doses.

The data were produced by immunoSEQ multiplex PCR, yet TCRdb's version contains in-frame clones alone and is incomplete. The sample includes 150,000 to 200,000 clones, about 89% of them seen just once. In regard to this clone: No antigen is known for it.

CDR1 and CDR2 (germline): LGHNA, YNFKEQ. With 4 bases removed from V and 2 bases from J, the gap between germline ends came to 21 bases. CDR3 length: 17 amino acids. The specimen comprised peripheral blood, sampled on day 0 of MenACWY control vaccination. This TCR came from an adult in good health. The chain joins TRBV4-2 to TRBJ2-7; perhaps TRBD2 as D (6 bases). This CDR3 is CASSPSGLGGNPYEQYF. CDR3 DNA sequence: TGTGCCAGCAGCCCAAGCGGGCTGGGGGGTAACCCCTACGAGCAGTACTTC.